This T cell receptor (beta chain) appears in the sequencing data of a study of shared clonotypes between healthy human individuals. Clones were sequenced by immunoSEQ multiplex PCR, and TCRdb holds only the in-frame ones, with some missing. The sample carries roughly 1 million clones, about 84% recorded once. The CDR3 covers 15 residues. Study observations and caveats: Naive CD4 clonotype sharing across a few donors was approximately 5.2%.

Points on this clone: What it binds is unknown.

The chain uses TRBV21-1 and TRBJ2-1; the listed D gene, TRBD1, was not tested against the DNA. TRBV21-1 is annotated as a pseudogene. The sequenced sample consisted of memory CD4+ T cells from PBMCs. Stated subset: CD45RA-negative fraction. The TCR originated in a man aged 18 to 35 in good health. Some clones in this sample may be carry-over from other donors' samples. The CDR3 DNA is TGTGCCAGCAGCTGGGACAGGGGGCCATACAATGAGCAGTTCTTC. Protein product: CASSWDRGPYNEQFF.